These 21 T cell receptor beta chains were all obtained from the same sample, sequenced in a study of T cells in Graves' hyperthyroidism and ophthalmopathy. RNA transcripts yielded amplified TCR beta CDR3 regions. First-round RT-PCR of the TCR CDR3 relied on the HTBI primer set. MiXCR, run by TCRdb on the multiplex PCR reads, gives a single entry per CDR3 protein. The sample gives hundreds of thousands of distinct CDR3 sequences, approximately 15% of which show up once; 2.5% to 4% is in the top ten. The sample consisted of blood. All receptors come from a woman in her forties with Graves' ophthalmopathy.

The CDR3 DNA reads TGTGCCAGCAGTTTACTGGGCGGGGGGGGAGGGGATGAGCAGTTCTTC. This encodes CASSLLGGGGGDEQFF. V gene TRBV28 combines with J gene TRBJ2-1, with 9 bases identical to TRBD2. V lost 2 bases to trimming and J lost 8 bases; unmatched junction nucleotides: 10. CDR1 is MDHEN, CDR2 SYDVKM, per germline. This CDR3 spans 16 amino acids.

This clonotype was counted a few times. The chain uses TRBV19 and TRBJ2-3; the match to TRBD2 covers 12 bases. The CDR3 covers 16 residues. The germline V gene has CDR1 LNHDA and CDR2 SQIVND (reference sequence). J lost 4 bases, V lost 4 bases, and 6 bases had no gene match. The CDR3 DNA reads TGTGCCAGTAGTACAACACTAGCGGGAGGCCCAGATACGCAGTATTTT. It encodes CASSTTLAGGPDTQYF.

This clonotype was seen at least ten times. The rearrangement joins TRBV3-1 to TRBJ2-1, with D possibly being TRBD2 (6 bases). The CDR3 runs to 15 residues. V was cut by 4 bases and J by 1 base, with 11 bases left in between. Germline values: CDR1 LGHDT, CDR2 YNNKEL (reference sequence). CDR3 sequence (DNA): TGTGCCAGCAGCCTACCGGGGGATTCCTACAATGAGCAGTTCTTC. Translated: CASSLPGDSYNEQFF.

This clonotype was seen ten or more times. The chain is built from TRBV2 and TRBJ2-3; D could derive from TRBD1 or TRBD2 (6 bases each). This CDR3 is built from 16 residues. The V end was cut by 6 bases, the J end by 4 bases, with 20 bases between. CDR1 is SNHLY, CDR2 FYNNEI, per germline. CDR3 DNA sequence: TGTGCCAGCAGCCTTCTAGGAGGGGGTTTTGCAGATACGCAGTATTTT. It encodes CASSLLGGGFADTQYF.

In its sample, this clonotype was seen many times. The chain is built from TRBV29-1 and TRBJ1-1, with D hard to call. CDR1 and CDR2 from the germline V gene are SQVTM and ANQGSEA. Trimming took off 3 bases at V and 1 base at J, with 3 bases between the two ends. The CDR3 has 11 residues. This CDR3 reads CSVEQNTEAFF. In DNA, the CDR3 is TGCAGCGTTGAGCAGAACACTGAAGCTTTCTTT.

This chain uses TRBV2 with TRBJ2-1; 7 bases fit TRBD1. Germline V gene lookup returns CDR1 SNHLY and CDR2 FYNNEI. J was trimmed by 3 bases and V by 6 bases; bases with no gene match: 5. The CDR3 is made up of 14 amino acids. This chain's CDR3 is CASRPGTDYNEQFF. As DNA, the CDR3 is TGTGCCAGCAGACCCGGGACAGACTACAATGAGCAGTTCTTC.

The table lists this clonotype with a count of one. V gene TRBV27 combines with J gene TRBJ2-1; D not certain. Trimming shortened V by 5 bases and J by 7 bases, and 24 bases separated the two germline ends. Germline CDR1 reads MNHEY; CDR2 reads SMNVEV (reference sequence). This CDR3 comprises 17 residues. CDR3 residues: CASSPLPTPPGFNEQFF. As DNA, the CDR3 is TGTGCCAGCAGTCCTCTTCCTACTCCTCCCGGTTTTAATGAGCAGTTCTTC.

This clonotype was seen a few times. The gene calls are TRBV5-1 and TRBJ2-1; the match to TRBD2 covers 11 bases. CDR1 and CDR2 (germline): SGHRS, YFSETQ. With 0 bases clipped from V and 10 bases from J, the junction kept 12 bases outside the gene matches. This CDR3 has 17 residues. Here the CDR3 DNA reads TGCGCCAGCAGCTTGGAGGGACTAGCGGCCCTGAGGGACGAGCAGTTCTTC. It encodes CASSLEGLAALRDEQFF.

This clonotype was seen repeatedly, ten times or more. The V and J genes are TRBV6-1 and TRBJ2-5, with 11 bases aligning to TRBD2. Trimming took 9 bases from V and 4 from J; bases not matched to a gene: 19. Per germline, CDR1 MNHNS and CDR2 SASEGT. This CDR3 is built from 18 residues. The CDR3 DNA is TGTGCCAGTGCCTCCGCGAGGGTGAGACTAGCGGGACGAGAGACCCAGTACTTC. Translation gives CASASARVRLAGRETQYF.

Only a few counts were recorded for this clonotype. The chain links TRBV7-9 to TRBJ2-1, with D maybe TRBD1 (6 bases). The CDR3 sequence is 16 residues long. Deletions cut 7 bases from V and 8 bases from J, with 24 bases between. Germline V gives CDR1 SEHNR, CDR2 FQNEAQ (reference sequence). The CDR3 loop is CASTAQGELQYDEQFF. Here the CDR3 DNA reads TGTGCCAGCACCGCACAGGGTGAACTGCAATACGATGAGCAGTTCTTC.

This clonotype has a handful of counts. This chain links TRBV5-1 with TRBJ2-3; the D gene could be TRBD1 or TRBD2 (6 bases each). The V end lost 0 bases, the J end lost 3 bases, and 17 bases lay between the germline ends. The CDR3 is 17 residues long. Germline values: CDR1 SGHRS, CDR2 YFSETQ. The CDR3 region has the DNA TGCGCCAGCAGCTTGGGGGAGTGGGGGGCCGATACAGATACGCAGTATTTT. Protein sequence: CASSLGEWGADTDTQYF.

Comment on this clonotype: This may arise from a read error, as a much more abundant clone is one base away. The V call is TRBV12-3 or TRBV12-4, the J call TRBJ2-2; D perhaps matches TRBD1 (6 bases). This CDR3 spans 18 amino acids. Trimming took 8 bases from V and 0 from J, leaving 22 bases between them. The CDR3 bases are TGTGCCAGCGGCTTCGGATGGAGAGGGACATCGAACACCGGGGAGCTGTTTTTT. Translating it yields CASGFGWRGTSNTGELFF.

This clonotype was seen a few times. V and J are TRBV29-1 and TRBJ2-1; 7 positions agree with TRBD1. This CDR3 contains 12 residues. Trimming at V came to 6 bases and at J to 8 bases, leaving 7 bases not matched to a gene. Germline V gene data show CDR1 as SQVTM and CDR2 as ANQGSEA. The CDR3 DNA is TGCAGCGTCGCCAGACAGGGCGATGAGCAGTTCTTC. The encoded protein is CSVARQGDEQFF.

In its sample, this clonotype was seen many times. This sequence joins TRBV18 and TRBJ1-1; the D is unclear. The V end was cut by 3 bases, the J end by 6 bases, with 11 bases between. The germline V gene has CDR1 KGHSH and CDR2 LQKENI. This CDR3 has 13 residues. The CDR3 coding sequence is TGTGCCAGCTCACCTGGAAGGATCGCTGAAGCTTTCTTT. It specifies CASSPGRIAEAFF.

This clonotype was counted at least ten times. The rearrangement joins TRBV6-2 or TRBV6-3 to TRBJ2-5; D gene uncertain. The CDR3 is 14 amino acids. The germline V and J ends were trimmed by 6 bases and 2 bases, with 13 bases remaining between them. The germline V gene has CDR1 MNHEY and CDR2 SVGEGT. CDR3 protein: CASRGWSGQETQYF. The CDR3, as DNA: TGTGCCAGCAGAGGATGGTCGGGTCAAGAGACCCAGTACTTC.

The DNA for the CDR3 is TGTGCCAGCTCACCACCTCGGACTAGCGGGACCTCCTCCTACAATGAGCAGTTCTTC. Its translation: CASSPPRTSGTSSYNEQFF. J is TRBJ2-1 and V is TRBV18, with 12 bases lining up with TRBD2. CDR1 is KGHSH, CDR2 LQKENI, per germline. The CDR3 is made up of 19 amino acids. Trimming took 0 bases from V and 0 from J; bases not matched to a gene: 6.

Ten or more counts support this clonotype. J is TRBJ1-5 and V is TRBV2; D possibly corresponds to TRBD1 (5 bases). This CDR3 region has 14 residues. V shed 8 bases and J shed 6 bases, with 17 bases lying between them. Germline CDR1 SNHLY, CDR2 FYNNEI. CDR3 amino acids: CASSRGAGSQPQHF. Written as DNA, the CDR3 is TGTGCCAGCTCCCGAGGGGCAGGGAGTCAGCCCCAGCATTTT.

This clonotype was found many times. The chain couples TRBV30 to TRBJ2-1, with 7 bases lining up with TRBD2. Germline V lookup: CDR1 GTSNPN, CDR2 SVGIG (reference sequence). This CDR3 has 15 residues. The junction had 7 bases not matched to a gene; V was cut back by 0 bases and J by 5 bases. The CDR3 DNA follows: TGTGCCTGGAGTGTACTAGGGCGGGAGAACAATGAGCAGTTCTTC. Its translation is CAWSVLGRENNEQFF.

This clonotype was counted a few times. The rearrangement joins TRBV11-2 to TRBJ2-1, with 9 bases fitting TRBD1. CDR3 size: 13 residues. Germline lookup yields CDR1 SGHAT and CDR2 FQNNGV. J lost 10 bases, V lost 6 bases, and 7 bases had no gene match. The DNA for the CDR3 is TGTGCCAGCAGGAAGGGACAGGGCCCAGAGCAGTTCTTC. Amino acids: CASRKGQGPEQFF.

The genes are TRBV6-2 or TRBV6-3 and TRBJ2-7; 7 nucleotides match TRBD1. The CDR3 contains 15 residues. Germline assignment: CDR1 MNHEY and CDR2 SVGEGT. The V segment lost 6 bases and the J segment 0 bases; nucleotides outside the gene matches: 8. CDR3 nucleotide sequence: TGTGCCAGCAGAAGGGGGCTAGCCTACTCCTACGAGCAGTACTTC. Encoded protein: CASRRGLAYSYEQYF.

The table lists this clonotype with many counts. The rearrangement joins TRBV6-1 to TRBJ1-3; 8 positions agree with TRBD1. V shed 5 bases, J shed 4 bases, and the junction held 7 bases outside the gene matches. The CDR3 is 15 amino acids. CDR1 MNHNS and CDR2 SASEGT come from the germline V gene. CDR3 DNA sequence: TGTGCCAGCAGTTCCAGGGGGCTGTTCGGAAACACCATATATTTT. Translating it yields CASSSRGLFGNTIYF.